Below, 29 T cell receptor beta chains from the same sample are listed, as sequenced in a study of shared clonotypes between healthy human individuals (dated by TCRdb to about 2020). The method was the immunoSEQ multiplex PCR assay. The table comes from immuneACCESS by way of TCRdb, which keeps in-frame sequences with V and J called. Part of the clones is missing from these tables; in studies checked, under half for an unresolved V gene and the rest for unknown reasons. Here the sample has 450,000 to 500,000 clones; about 84% occur a single time. Roughly 13% of the sample rests with the top ten. Source material: PBMCs. The receptor source for this set is a woman between 40 and 50 years old in good health. Some clones in this sample may be carry-over from other donors' samples.

The V call is TRBV19, the J call TRBJ2-3, with 7 bases that match TRBD1. Trimming cost V 11 bases and J 2 bases; bases outside gene matches: 10. The CDR3 spans 14 residues. Germline loops: CDR1 LNHDA, CDR2 SQIVND (reference sequence). The CDR3 nucleotides are TGTGCCGGGACCGGGACAGAAGACACAGATACGCAGTATTTT. It codes for CAGTGTEDTDTQYF. The entire variable domain, with the rest obtained from reference TRBV19 and TRBJ2-3, is as follows: DGGITQSPKYLFRKEGQNVTLSCEQNLNHDAMYWYRQDPGQGLRLIYYSQIVNDFQKGDIAEGYSVSREKKESFPLTVTSAQKNPTAFYLCAGTGTEDTDTQYFGPGTRLTVL.

V is TRBV14 and J is TRBJ2-1; D tentatively fits TRBD1 or TRBD2 (6 bases each). Germline V gives CDR1 SGHDN, CDR2 FVKESK. The V and J ends lost 4 bases and 4 bases respectively, with 14 bases between them. This CDR3 has 15 amino acids. CDR3: CASSPKGGLYNEQFF. CDR3 DNA sequence: TGTGCCAGCAGCCCGAAGGGGGGACTTTACAATGAGCAGTTCTTC. Full variable domain (remainder filled in from reference TRBV14 and TRBJ2-1): EAGVTQFPSHSVIEKGQTVTLRCDPISGHDNLYWYRRVMGKEIKFLLHFVKESKQDESGMPNNRFLAERTGGTYSTLKVQPAELEDSGVYFCASSPKGGLYNEQFFGPGTRLTVL.

The chain combines TRBV10-3 with TRBJ2-7, with D possibly TRBD1 on 6 matching bases. Germline V gene sequence: CDR1 ENHRY, CDR2 SYGVKD. Deletions cut 2 bases from V and 0 bases from J, with 11 bases between. The CDR3 has 15 amino acids. DNA for the CDR3: TGTGCCATCAGTGAGACCGGGACACCCTCCTACGAGCAGTACTTC. Encoded protein: CAISETGTPSYEQYF.

The chain recombines TRBV9 with TRBJ1-3, with D perhaps TRBD1 (6 bases). Trimming shortened V by 4 bases and J by 7 bases, and 30 bases separated the two germline ends. The germline gives CDR1 SGDLS, CDR2 YYNGEE. The CDR3 has 19 amino acids. This CDR3 is CASSLRWQGSSVSRNTIYF. CDR3 DNA: TGTGCCAGCAGCCTCAGATGGCAGGGGAGTTCAGTAAGTAGGAACACCATATATTTT.

The genes are TRBV2 and TRBJ2-3; D is unclear. Per germline, CDR1 SNHLY and CDR2 FYNNEI. The V end lost 5 bases, the J end lost 2 bases, and 5 bases lay between the germline ends. CDR3 length equals 12 residues. The chain's CDR3 is CASSHYTDTQYF. CDR3 in DNA: TGTGCCAGCAGTCATTACACAGATACGCAGTATTTT.

This clone showed up just once. Written as DNA, the CDR3 is TGTGCCAGCAGTTATTCGGAGCTAGGGATAGGGGACGAGCAGTACTTC. Its translation: CASSYSELGIGDEQYF. This sequence joins TRBV28 and TRBJ2-7; the D gene is possibly TRBD1 (5 bases). This CDR3 is 16 amino acids long. Looked up from germline, CDR1 is MDHEN and CDR2 is SYDVKM. Trimming pared 4 bases from V and 5 bases from J, leaving 21 bases between. Based on the CDR3 plus reference TRBV28 and TRBJ2-7, the full variable domain is DVKVTQSSRYLVKRTGEKVFLECVQDMDHENMFWYRQDPGLGLRLIYFSYDVKMKEKGDIPEGYSVSREKKERFSLILESASTNQTSMYLCASSYSELGIGDEQYFGPGTRLTVT.

A remark on this clone: Only one base separates this from a far larger clonotype, so it likely reflects a read error. The chain employs TRBV11-1 and TRBJ1-1; a possible D gene is TRBD1 (5 bases). The V gene's germline CDR1 is SGHAT and CDR2 FQDESV (reference sequence). Trimming took off 5 bases at V and 11 bases at J, with 27 bases between the two ends. The CDR3 contains 16 residues. This CDR3 is CASSLLGRGSDLNAFF. The CDR3, as DNA: TGTGCCAGCAGCCTACTCGGACGGGGGAGCGACCTGAATGCTTTCTTT.

As concerns this clone: The same CDR3 arises from other DNA sequences in this sample as well. This chain uses TRBV14 with TRBJ1-5; no firm D call. CDR1 and CDR2 from the germline V gene are SGHDN and FVKESK. This CDR3 has 12 residues. Trimming left V 4 bases short and J 4 bases short, with 5 bases between. Here the CDR3 DNA reads TGTGCCAGCAGCCTGGGTAATCAGCCCCAGCATTTT. Amino acid sequence: CASSLGNQPQHF.

The CDR3 DNA sequence: TGTGCCATCAGCACCGGGACTAGCGGCTACGAGCAGTACTTC. This gives the protein CAISTGTSGYEQYF. The chain joins TRBV10-3 to TRBJ2-7; 11 bases line up with TRBD2. Germline assignment: CDR1 ENHRY and CDR2 SYGVKD. J was trimmed by 3 bases and V by 6 bases; bases with no gene match: 4. The CDR3 length is 14 residues.

V and J are TRBV9 and TRBJ2-3, with TRBD2 matching over 16 bases. CDR1 and CDR2 (germline): SGDLS, YYNGEE. The CDR3 totals 17 residues. With 2 bases clipped from V and 6 bases from J, the junction kept 6 bases outside the gene matches. CDR3 sequence (DNA): TGTGCCAGCAGCGTCGGGACTAGCGGGAGGGTAGAGGATACGCAGTATTTT. Protein product: CASSVGTSGRVEDTQYF.

The V gene is TRBV6-4, the J gene TRBJ2-2, with TRBD1 identical over 9 bases. Germline V gene lookup returns CDR1 MRHNA and CDR2 SNTAGT. The CDR3 loop spans 15 amino acids. After removal of 5 bases from V and 4 bases from J, the junction contained 5 bases not matched to a gene. The CDR3 region has the DNA TGTGCCAGCAGTTTGGACAGGGGAAGCACCGGGGAGCTGTTTTTT. The encoded protein is CASSLDRGSTGELFF.

The V gene is TRBV6-1, the J gene TRBJ1-2; weak D call: TRBD1 (5 bases). Germline CDR1 MNHNS, CDR2 SASEGT. The germline V and J ends were trimmed by 4 bases and 1 base, with 10 bases remaining between them. The CDR3 has 14 residues. CDR3 nucleotide sequence: TGTGCCAGCAGTGCTGACAGACTTAACTATGGCTACACCTTC. As protein: CASSADRLNYGYTF.

V is TRBV6-5 and J is TRBJ2-2; D gene ambiguous. V dropped 11 bases and J dropped 6 bases, with 10 bases sitting between them. The CDR3 runs to 11 residues. CDR1 and CDR2 from the germline V gene are MNHEY and SVGAGI. This chain's CDR3 is CAAQAPGELFF. CDR3 DNA sequence: TGTGCCGCCCAAGCCCCCGGGGAGCTGTTTTTT.

A note on this clone: The sample holds other DNA sequences that translate to the same CDR3. V and J are TRBV18 and TRBJ1-1; D might be TRBD1 (5 bases). Germline V gene data show CDR1 as KGHSH and CDR2 as LQKENI. V was clipped by 2 bases and J by 4 bases, with 8 bases between them. CDR3 length equals 13 residues. In nucleotides, the CDR3 is TGTGCCAGCTCACCATCTGGGGGCACTGAAGCTTTCTTT. Residues: CASSPSGGTEAFF.

The V gene is TRBV28, the J gene TRBJ2-7; D is perhaps TRBD1 or TRBD2 (5 bases each). There are 16 residues in the CDR3. Trimming removed 5 bases at V and 6 bases at J, with 23 bases between. Germline V gene data show CDR1 as MDHEN and CDR2 as SYDVKM. This chain's CDR3 is CASSAKGTRLLREQYF. The CDR3 bases are TGTGCCAGCAGTGCCAAGGGGACCCGTCTATTGCGCGAGCAGTACTTC.

This rearrangement joins TRBV11-2 to TRBJ2-1; maybe TRBD2 (5 bases). The CDR3 contains 12 residues. Looked up from germline, CDR1 is SGHAT and CDR2 is FQNNGV. Trimming left V 4 bases short and J 6 bases short, with 7 bases between. CDR3 protein: CASSSGLNEQFF. DNA of the CDR3: TGTGCCAGCAGCTCCGGACTCAATGAGCAGTTCTTC.

Concerning this clone: A read error is likely here: a far larger clone is one base away. V usage is TRBV11-2 and J usage is TRBJ2-7; D possibly corresponds to TRBD2 (8 bases). Per germline, CDR1 SGHAT and CDR2 FQNNGV. CDR3 length: 14 amino acids. Written as DNA, the CDR3 is TGTGACAGCAGCTTAGCGGGACAGTGGGCTCCGCAGTACTTC. It is translated as CDSSLAGQWAPQYF.

The chain uses TRBV6-5 and TRBJ1-5; 7 positions agree with TRBD1. Germline V gives CDR1 MNHEY, CDR2 SVGAGI. This CDR3 spans 14 amino acids. The J segment lost 5 bases and the V segment lost 6 bases, leaving 7 bases of the junction unmatched. CDR3 loop: CASSRGTVDQPQHF. As DNA, the CDR3 is TGTGCCAGCAGCCGCGGGACAGTTGATCAGCCCCAGCATTTT.

The chain carries TRBV4-1 and TRBJ1-1; 9 bases align to TRBD1. V gave up 7 bases and J gave up 1 base; unmatched junction bases: 4. Germline V lookup: CDR1 MGHRA, CDR2 YSYEKL. The CDR3 extends over 14 amino acids. CDR3 region: CASIGQGKNTEAFF. CDR3 nucleotides: TGCGCCAGCATCGGACAGGGGAAGAACACTGAAGCTTTCTTT.

This clone came up once. The J gene is TRBJ2-7, the V gene TRBV29-1, with D uncertain. This CDR3 has 16 residues. V was clipped by 0 bases and J by 0 bases, with 15 bases between them. Germline CDR1 is SQVTM and CDR2 is ANQGSEA. CDR3 sequence: CSVEDPIRAVSYEQYF. DNA of the CDR3: TGCAGCGTTGAAGATCCCATTCGGGCAGTCTCCTACGAGCAGTACTTC.

V gene TRBV6-4 combines with J gene TRBJ1-1; 7 bases agree with TRBD1. Unmatched junction bases numbered 8, after V lost 6 bases and J lost 1 base. The CDR3 totals 15 residues. The germline V gene has CDR1 MRHNA and CDR2 SNTAGT. The CDR3 here is CASRSGTEGNTEAFF. The CDR3 DNA sequence: TGTGCCAGCAGGTCTGGGACAGAAGGGAACACTGAAGCTTTCTTT.

As concerns this clone: This may stem from a read error, because a much larger clone lies one nucleotide away. The chain is built from TRBV19 and TRBJ2-7, with 9 bases fitting TRBD1. The CDR3 length is 14 residues. CDR1 and CDR2 from the germline V gene are LNHDA and SQIVND (reference sequence). Trimming took 4 bases from V and 4 from J; bases not matched to a gene: 5. The CDR3 loop reads CASSTMGQGYEQYF. CDR3 DNA: TGTGCCAGTAGTACCATGGGACAGGGATACGAGCAGTACTTC.

The V call is TRBV4-1, the J call TRBJ1-5, with D possibly TRBD1 on 5 matching bases. V was trimmed by 6 bases and J by 0 bases, leaving 24 bases between them. In germline, CDR1 is MGHRA, CDR2 YSYEKL. The CDR3 consists of 19 residues. The chain's CDR3 is CASSPWGGKGAYSNQPQHF. The CDR3 DNA sequence: TGCGCCAGCAGTCCTTGGGGCGGGAAAGGGGCATATAGCAATCAGCCCCAGCATTTT.

The V and J genes are TRBV2 and TRBJ1-5; the D is unclear. V lost 3 bases to trimming and J lost 4 bases, with 22 bases between them. Germline V CDR1 and CDR2: SNHLY, FYNNEI. The CDR3 is 18 residues long. CDR3 in DNA: TGTGCCAGCAGTGACCCGTTAGGGCAGGCCCTAAGGAATCAGCCCCAGCATTTT. This codes for CASSDPLGQALRNQPQHF.

The gene calls are TRBV28 and TRBJ2-7, with D perhaps assigned TRBD1 or TRBD2 (6 bases each). Trimming removed 5 bases at V and 5 bases at J, with 10 bases between. The germline V gene encodes CDR1 MDHEN and CDR2 SYDVKM. The CDR3 is 12 residues long. CDR3: CASSPGAHEQYF. As DNA, the CDR3 is TGTGCCAGCAGTCCGGGGGCCCACGAGCAGTACTTC.

The CDR3 sequence is CASSLGAGGNEQYF. CDR3 bases: TGCGCCAGCAGCTTGGGGGCAGGGGGCAACGAGCAGTACTTC. V and J are TRBV5-1 and TRBJ2-7, with 8 bases fitting TRBD1. This CDR3 has 14 residues. The trim removed 0 bases at V and 5 bases at J, leaving 4 bases unmatched. Germline loops: CDR1 SGHRS, CDR2 YFSETQ.

The chain joins TRBV18 to TRBJ2-3; D remains unclear. The CDR3 totals 15 residues. CDR1 is KGHSH and CDR2 is LQKENI in the germline V gene. Trimming shortened V by 5 bases and J by 2 bases, and 14 bases separated the two germline ends. Written as DNA, the CDR3 is TGTGCCAGCTCATCGACAACAGCACACACAGATACGCAGTATTTT. Amino acid sequence: CASSSTTAHTDTQYF.

The chain recombines TRBV7-2 with TRBJ2-7; 9 nucleotides agree with TRBD1. The CDR3 is 14 residues long. V gave up 4 bases and J gave up 4 bases; unmatched junction bases: 5. The germline V gene has CDR1 SGHTA and CDR2 FQGNSA. CDR3 residues: CASSSNRGRYEQYF. The CDR3 nucleotides read TGTGCCAGCAGCTCGAACAGGGGGCGGTACGAGCAGTACTTC.

A few counts support this clone. V usage is TRBV18 and J usage is TRBJ2-7, with D maybe TRBD1 (5 bases). This CDR3 comprises 14 residues. Germline CDR1 reads KGHSH; CDR2 reads LQKENI. V shed 3 bases and J shed 5 bases, with 14 bases lying between them. The CDR3 bases are TGTGCCAGCTCACCGACAGTGGTGATGGACGAGCAGTACTTC. Its translation is CASSPTVVMDEQYF.